This T cell receptor (beta chain) was profiled in a study of CD8 T cells in ankylosing spondylitis. Findings and limits, study-wide: Ankylosing spondylitis blood appeared to carry a characteristic TCR beta motif of several highly homologous variants. Enrichment of disease-linked clones was reportedly significant in matched ankylosing spondylitis synovial fluid.

The CDR3 sequence is 12 residues long. Germline lookup yields CDR1 DFQATT and CDR2 SNEGSKA (reference sequence). The trim removed 6 bases at V and 6 bases at J, leaving 7 bases unmatched. This clonotype was found many times. Its specificity is unknown. Each CDR3 protein is one row after TCRdb ran MiXCR on the 5' RACE reads. Of about 340,000 distinct CDR3 sequences in the sample, 6.5% to 10% are singletons; the top ten hold roughly 15%. The specimen was blood, either unsorted or a sorted T cell fraction (not recorded which). This TCR was sampled from a male donor with ankylosing spondylitis. The chain joins TRBV20-1 to TRBJ2-5; 7 bases agree with TRBD1. This CDR3 is CSAPDRVQTQYF. CDR3 DNA sequence: TGCAGTGCACCTGACAGGGTTCAGACCCAGTACTTC.